This T cell receptor (beta chain) was sequenced for a study of CD8 T cells in ankylosing spondylitis (TCRdb year 2017). At the level of the whole study: T cell receptor beta repertoires were profiled in healthy donors and ankylosing spondylitis patients so that disease-linked TCR variants could be found. The full study cohort comprised around 25 ankylosing spondylitis patients and roughly 110 healthy donors. Peripheral blood was sampled, and synovial fluid was also collected from ankylosing spondylitis patients.

Paper-wide results and their limitations: The disease-linked clones were reported to be significantly enriched in matched synovial fluid samples from ankylosing spondylitis patients. Some TCR beta motif variants had previously been reported in synovial fluid and blood of reactive arthritis patients, which suggested common disease-initiation mechanisms. Blood from ankylosing spondylitis patients appeared to be characterized by a TCR beta motif composed of under 10 highly homologous amino acid variants. The disease-linked clones showed a CD8+ phenotype and occurred at relatively low frequencies in peripheral blood.

Sequencing was performed on an Illumina HiSeq 2500. Quantitative 5'-RACE with molecular barcodes was the method used to prepare the TCR beta libraries. Processing in the source paper ran as follows. A new computational method, built on a probabilistic model of VDJ rearrangement, was used to identify disease-linked TCR variants. The public reads were reanalyzed by TCRdb: fastp trimming at Q25, MiXCR alignment, in-frame beta chains only. CDR3 protein sequences are deduplicated, and each keeps its most common genes and DNA. These V and J calls originate from TCRdb's pipeline instead of the authors' own analysis. This sample lists about 30,000 distinct CDR3 sequences; around 5% were detected once. The top ten clonotypes cover roughly 1.8% of the sample. Unmatched junction bases come to 7, with V trimmed by 3 bases and J by 0 bases. CDR1 and CDR2 (SGDLS, YYNGEE) derive from the germline V gene. The CDR3 goes from the cysteine to the phenylalanine over 16 residues. Kept here is only the CDR3 DNA, which spans 48 bases and is read in frame from base 1.

This clonotype was counted ten times or more. Its target antigen remains unknown. No base qualities exist here, and no much larger clone lies one base off it. The specimen sequenced was blood, either unsorted or a sorted T cell fraction (not recorded which). The sequence joins TRBV9 to TRBJ2-3; 7 central bases correspond to TRBD1. The source is a female donor with ankylosing spondylitis or in good health (not recorded which). The bases read TGTGCCAGCAGCGCCACAGGGGATACTAGCACAGATACGCAGTATTTT. It codes for CASSATGDTSTDTQYF.